The 26 T cell receptor beta chains listed next were all sequenced from one sample in a study of CD8 T cells in ankylosing spondylitis. TCRdb reprocessed the 5' RACE reads with MiXCR, giving one entry per CDR3 protein. The profile covers approximately 42,000 distinct CDR3 sequences, with 9.5% to 11% appearing a single time and roughly 1.5% taken by the ten largest. Sequenced: blood, either unsorted or a sorted T cell fraction (not recorded which). Receptors were obtained from a male donor with ankylosing spondylitis or in good health (not recorded which).

This clonotype was seen repeatedly, ten times or more. The chain is built from TRBV5-1 and TRBJ1-1; D is ambiguous. CDR1 SGHRS and CDR2 YFSETQ come from the germline V gene. Deletions cut 0 bases from V and 5 bases from J, with 8 bases between. The CDR3 covers 13 residues. The CDR3, as DNA: TGCGCCAGCAGCTTGGATGGGCAGACTGAAGCTTTCTTT. This sequence encodes CASSLDGQTEAFF.

The V call is TRBV7-2, the J call TRBJ2-7; no firm D call. The V gene's germline CDR1 is SGHTA and CDR2 FQGNSA. Trimming took off 0 bases at V and 6 bases at J, with 9 bases between the two ends. The CDR3 extends over 13 amino acids. The CDR3 spells CASSLAPGSEQYF. CDR3 bases: TGTGCCAGCAGCTTAGCCCCCGGGTCCGAGCAGTACTTC.

The chain couples TRBV19 to TRBJ2-6; D is unresolved. V was shortened by 11 bases and J by 2 bases, with 10 bases between the two germline ends. The CDR3 covers 13 residues. Per germline, CDR1 LNHDA and CDR2 SQIVND (reference sequence). The CDR3 coding sequence is TGTGCCGGCGCGGTTCCTGGGGCCAACGTCCTGACTTTC. As protein: CAGAVPGANVLTF.

The sample holds many counts of this clonotype. The chain recombines TRBV3-1 with TRBJ1-2; 7 bases match TRBD1. The CDR3 has 15 residues. J gave up 4 bases and V 1 base, and 6 bases lay outside the gene matches. Germline assignment: CDR1 LGHDT and CDR2 YNNKEL (reference sequence). The CDR3: CASSQGGQAFYGYTF. DNA for the CDR3: TGTGCCAGCAGCCAAGGCGGACAGGCTTTCTATGGCTACACCTTC. The full variable domain, in which reference TRBV3-1 and TRBJ1-2 provide the parts outside the CDR3, is DTAVSQTPKYLVTQMGNDKSIKCEQNLGHDTMYWYKQDSKKFLKIMFSYNNKELIINETVPNRFSPKSPDKAHLNLHINSLELGDSAVYFCASSQGGQAFYGYTFGSGTRLTVV.

This clonotype occurred many times. The rearrangement uses TRBV5-1 and TRBJ1-1; 7 bases are shared with TRBD1. The CDR3 length is 15 residues. CDR1 and CDR2 (germline): SGHRS, YFSETQ. Trimming at V came to 0 bases and at J to 2 bases, leaving 4 bases not matched to a gene. CDR3 coding DNA: TGCGCCAGCAGCTTGGGGACAGGCCCCAACACTGAAGCTTTCTTT. Translated, it gives CASSLGTGPNTEAFF.

This clonotype was observed many times. The gene calls are TRBV6-1 and TRBJ1-5; the D gene is possibly TRBD1 (6 bases). This CDR3 comprises 13 residues. Trimming pared 6 bases from V and 7 bases from J, leaving 13 bases between. Germline loops: CDR1 MNHNS, CDR2 SASEGT. CDR3 bases: TGTGCCAGCAGAGATACACAGGGACAGCCCCAGCATTTT. Amino acid sequence: CASRDTQGQPQHF.

In its sample, this clonotype was seen many times. The chain recombines TRBV6-2 or TRBV6-3 with TRBJ1-1; no firm D call. The CDR3 is 14 residues long. Germline V gives CDR1 MNHEY, CDR2 SVGEGT. V was trimmed by 2 bases and J by 0 bases, leaving 7 bases between them. Here the CDR3 DNA reads TGTGCCAGCAGTTACGACCTGGTGAACACTGAAGCTTTCTTT. Translation gives CASSYDLVNTEAFF.

This clonotype was seen ten or more times. This chain links TRBV5-1 with TRBJ2-1; D is ambiguous. Germline CDR1 and CDR2: SGHRS and YFSETQ. The CDR3 consists of 13 residues. V was cut by 0 bases and J by 7 bases, with 8 bases left in between. CDR3: CASSLEPENEQFF. CDR3 bases: TGCGCCAGCAGCTTGGAACCGGAAAATGAGCAGTTCTTC.

In its sample, this clonotype was seen many times. The rearrangement joins TRBV11-3 to TRBJ1-1; tentatively, D is TRBD1 (5 bases). The CDR3 consists of 16 residues. Trimming cost V 3 bases and J 5 bases, with 19 bases left between them. Germline V lookup: CDR1 SGHNT, CDR2 YENEEA. The CDR3 bases are TGTGCCAGCAGCTTCCGCGAGGGGCCCGACGGGACTGAAGCTTTCTTT. Translation: CASSFREGPDGTEAFF.

This clonotype came up many times. The J gene is TRBJ1-2, the V gene TRBV12-3 or TRBV12-4; TRBD1 is a possible D gene (5 bases). The ends were cut back, 3 bases at V and 8 bases at J, with 19 bases in the middle. This CDR3 is built from 15 residues. CDR3 in DNA: TGTGCCAGCAGTTTTGTCTCAGGGAAATTCTGGGGCTACACCTTC. It yields the protein CASSFVSGKFWGYTF.

This clonotype was seen ten or more times. The chain is built from TRBV5-1 and TRBJ1-6; TRBD1 agrees at 12 bases. With V trimmed by 4 bases and J by 8 bases, 7 bases remained unmatched. Germline V gives CDR1 SGHRS, CDR2 YFSETQ. CDR3 length equals 16 residues. The CDR3 DNA reads as TGCGCCAGCAGCCCGAAAGGGGACAGGGGGCATTCACCCCTCCACTTT. It translates to CASSPKGDRGHSPLHF.

This chain links TRBV14 with TRBJ1-4, with 7 bases fitting TRBD1. Germline loops: CDR1 SGHDN, CDR2 FVKESK. V shed 1 base, J shed 11 bases, and the junction held 7 bases outside the gene matches. The CDR3 consists of 14 residues. The CDR3 DNA is TGTGCCAGCAGCCAAGTAGGCAGGGGGTGGAAACTGTTTTTT. The encoded protein is CASSQVGRGWKLFF. Drawing the rest from reference TRBV14 and TRBJ1-4, the complete variable domain is EAGVTQFPSHSVIEKGQTVTLRCDPISGHDNLYWYRRVMGKEIKFLLHFVKESKQDESGMPNNRFLAERTGGTYSTLKVQPAELEDSGVYFCASSQVGRGWKLFFGSGTQLSVL.

The chain carries TRBV11-2 and TRBJ1-2, with D perhaps matching TRBD1 (5 bases). The germline CDR1 and CDR2 sequences are SGHAT and FQNNGV. This CDR3 contains 13 residues. V was shortened by 5 bases and J by 4 bases, with 11 bases between the two germline ends. The CDR3 nucleotides are TGTGCCAGCAGCGGGGCGGGTCGCTATGGCTACACCTTC. Translation: CASSGAGRYGYTF. Full variable domain (missing parts from reference TRBV11-2 and TRBJ1-2): EAGVAQSPRYKIIEKRQSVAFWCNPISGHATLYWYQQILGQGPKLLIQFQNNGVVDDSQLPKDRFSAERLKGVDSTLKIQPAKLEDSAVYLCASSGAGRYGYTFGSGTRLTVV.

This clonotype was detected many times. The chain couples TRBV3-1 to TRBJ1-3; D possibly corresponds to TRBD1 (6 bases). This CDR3 is built from 15 residues. Germline lookup yields CDR1 LGHDT and CDR2 YNNKEL (reference sequence). Trimming took 4 bases from V and 3 from J, leaving 13 bases between them. The CDR3 here is CASSPGQWGGNTIYF. The CDR3 DNA is TGTGCCAGCAGCCCTGGACAGTGGGGTGGAAACACCATATATTTT. Drawing the rest from reference TRBV3-1 and TRBJ1-3, the complete variable domain is DTAVSQTPKYLVTQMGNDKSIKCEQNLGHDTMYWYKQDSKKFLKIMFSYNNKELIINETVPNRFSPKSPDKAHLNLHINSLELGDSAVYFCASSPGQWGGNTIYFGEGSWLTVV.

This clonotype is categorized as medium-sized. The chain uses TRBV5-1 and TRBJ1-4; D call uncertain. Germline V CDR1 and CDR2: SGHRS, YFSETQ. V lost 4 bases and J 6 bases, leaving 19 bases between the germline ends. CDR3 length: 16 residues. CDR3 nucleotide sequence: TGCGCCAGCAGCCCCGCTCTAAGTAGTCGTGATGAAAAACTGTTTTTT. Amino acids: CASSPALSSRDEKLFF.

This clonotype was seen more than once but under ten times. The chain employs TRBV2 and TRBJ1-4, with D maybe TRBD1 (5 bases). This CDR3 spans 14 amino acids. Per the germline V gene, CDR1 is SNHLY and CDR2 is FYNNEI. Trimming pared 5 bases from V and 8 bases from J, leaving 15 bases between. This CDR3 reads CASSPLLGGEKLFF. In nucleotides, the CDR3 is TGTGCCAGCAGTCCCCTTCTTGGGGGGGAAAAACTGTTTTTT.

This clonotype has at least ten counts. This CDR3 reads CASTGGLEGYNEQFF. CDR3 sequence (DNA): TGTGCCAGCACCGGGGGGCTGGAGGGGTACAATGAGCAGTTCTTC. V gene TRBV7-6 combines with J gene TRBJ2-1; D might be TRBD2 (7 bases). This CDR3 spans 15 amino acids. Germline V gene sequence: CDR1 SGHVS, CDR2 FNYEAQ. Trimming removed 7 bases at V and 4 bases at J, with 17 bases between.

This clonotype was counted many times. The chain carries TRBV29-1 and TRBJ2-5; D unresolved. The CDR3 loop spans 13 amino acids. V was shortened by 6 bases and J by 3 bases, with 14 bases between the two germline ends. Germline CDR1 and CDR2: SQVTM and ANQGSEA. The DNA of the CDR3 is TGCAGCGTCCACCTTCCAGAAAAAGAGACCCAGTACTTC. It encodes CSVHLPEKETQYF.

This clonotype has a single count. Since a much larger clone is just one base distant, this may be a read error. The chain has TRBV10-3 and TRBJ2-1; D is possibly TRBD1 (5 bases). CDR1 is ENHRY and CDR2 is SYGVKD in the germline V gene. The CDR3 contains 15 residues. CDR3 in DNA: TGTGCCATCAGGACAACCGTAGGGGTAGACAATGGGCAGTTCTTC. Its protein is CAIRTTVGVDNGQFF.

At least ten counts were recorded for this clonotype. V gene TRBV5-1 combines with J gene TRBJ2-5; D uncertain. V lost 2 bases and J 5 bases, leaving 7 bases between the germline ends. Germline V gives CDR1 SGHRS, CDR2 YFSETQ. This CDR3 comprises 12 residues. The CDR3 nucleotides read TGCGCCAGCAGCTTACGTGGGGAGACCCAGTACTTC. It yields the protein CASSLRGETQYF.

CDR3 sequence: CASSPRFGELFF. CDR3 in DNA: TGTGCCAGCAGCCCCCGGTTCGGGGAGCTGTTTTTT. The V and J genes are TRBV7-2 and TRBJ2-2; no firm D call. Per the germline V gene, CDR1 is SGHTA and CDR2 is FQGNSA. This CDR3 has 12 amino acids. V lost 5 bases and J 7 bases, leaving 8 bases between the germline ends.

Comment on this clonotype: Given a much more abundant clone one base away, this may be a read error. This chain links TRBV10-3 with TRBJ2-5; D gene ambiguous. CDR1 is ENHRY and CDR2 is SYGVKD in the germline V gene. The CDR3 loop spans 14 amino acids. V lost 6 bases and J 5 bases, leaving 16 bases between the germline ends. Here the CDR3 DNA reads TGTGCCATCAGAGACACAACCTTTGGGGAGACCCAGTACTTC. Translation: CAIRDTTFGETQYF.

V is TRBV5-1 and J is TRBJ2-4, with 7 bases matching TRBD2. CDR1 SGHRS and CDR2 YFSETQ come from the germline V gene. The CDR3 is made up of 15 amino acids. After removal of 0 bases from V and 5 bases from J, the junction contained 5 bases not matched to a gene. CDR3 sequence reads: CASSLAAGLENIQYF. DNA of the CDR3: TGCGCCAGCAGCTTGGCCGCTGGACTAGAAAACATTCAGTACTTC.

In this sample, this clonotype turned up a few times. The CDR3 nucleotides are TGTGCCTGGAGTGTACGTTTGCAGGGAGGTGACGAGCAGTACTTC. Translated: CAWSVRLQGGDEQYF. The chain is built from TRBV30 and TRBJ2-7, with D maybe TRBD2 (6 bases). The germline V and J ends were trimmed by 0 bases and 5 bases, with 17 bases remaining between them. CDR1 and CDR2 from the germline V gene are GTSNPN and SVGIG (reference sequence). The CDR3 runs to 15 residues. Full variable domain (remainder filled in from reference TRBV30 and TRBJ2-7): SQTIHQWPATLVQPVGSPLSLECTVEGTSNPNLYWYRQAAGRGLQLLFYSVGIGQISSEVPQNLSASRPQDRQFILSSKKLLLSDSGFYLCAWSVRLQGGDEQYFGPGTRLTVT.

V is TRBV5-1 and J is TRBJ2-6; 12 bases fit TRBD2. V lost 4 bases, J lost 4 bases, and 12 bases stayed unmatched. The CDR3 consists of 19 residues. In germline, CDR1 is SGHRS, CDR2 YFSETQ. The CDR3 reads CASSPPLAGGPGGANVLTF. CDR3 nucleotide sequence: TGCGCCAGCAGCCCCCCCCTAGCGGGGGGGCCGGGAGGGGCCAACGTCCTGACTTTC.

This chain connects TRBV20-1 to TRBJ1-5, with D uncertain. Looked up from germline, CDR1 is DFQATT and CDR2 is SNEGSKA (reference sequence). The CDR3 consists of 14 residues. V was clipped by 0 bases and J by 1 base, with 7 bases between them. The DNA of the CDR3 is TGCAGTGCTAGAGAACCAGGCAGCAATCAGCCCCAGCATTTT. Translating gives CSAREPGSNQPQHF.